This T cell receptor (beta chain) was found in a study of blood T cells in healthy people across ages. The CDR3 length is 15 residues. With 4 bases removed from V and 2 bases from J, the gap between germline ends came to 17 bases. Germline V CDR1 and CDR2: SQVTM, ANQGSEA. Sample-barcoded 5' priming and a J-beta primer mix drove a second PCR of about 6 to 12 cycles. TCRdb called the 5' RACE reads again in MiXCR, with one record for every CDR3 protein. The data contain hundreds of thousands of distinct CDR3 sequences, approximately 49% of them singletons. A note on this clonotype: The antigen remains undetermined.

Study results and caveats: A conclusive naive versus antigen-experienced comparison was prevented by the unsorted PBMCs. The study found TCR beta diversity correlated strongly with naive T cell percentage.

Donors ranged from about 6 to 90 years old and were healthy Caucasians in Russia. The chain carries TRBV29-1 and TRBJ1-1; the D gene is possibly TRBD1 (6 bases). The sequenced sample was blood. The TCR sequence derives from a man in his thirties or forties in good health. The CDR3 reads CSVGGASSINTEAFF. In nucleotides, the CDR3 is TGCAGCGTTGGGGGGGCGAGTAGTATAAACACTGAAGCTTTCTTT.